The entry below describes one TCR beta chain. What it recognizes is unknown. The sample belongs to a study of cytomegalovirus exposure and HLA in healthy donors. General study results and limits: Rare sequences made up most TCRs, while some public TCRs were found in many donors.

The protocol was immunoSEQ multiplex PCR, while the TCRdb copy is restricted to in-frame clones and leaves out a portion. The table shows about 250,000 clones, with more than 85% occurring only once. The donors were members of the validation cohort, which comprised 120 subjects and was separate from the first cohort of about 700 subjects. Looked up from germline, CDR1 is SGHRS and CDR2 is YFSETQ. The V end lost 0 bases, the J end lost 0 bases, and 15 bases lay between the germline ends. The CDR3 has 17 residues. Sequenced: PBMCs. The TCR sequence derives from a man in his late teens or twenties in good health and CMV-seropositive. The rearrangement links TRBV5-1 to TRBJ1-1, with D tentatively TRBD1 (6 bases). CDR3 residues: CASSLGTLGQMNTEAFF. For the CDR3, the DNA is TGCGCCAGCAGCTTGGGGACCCTCGGACAGATGAACACTGAAGCTTTCTTT.